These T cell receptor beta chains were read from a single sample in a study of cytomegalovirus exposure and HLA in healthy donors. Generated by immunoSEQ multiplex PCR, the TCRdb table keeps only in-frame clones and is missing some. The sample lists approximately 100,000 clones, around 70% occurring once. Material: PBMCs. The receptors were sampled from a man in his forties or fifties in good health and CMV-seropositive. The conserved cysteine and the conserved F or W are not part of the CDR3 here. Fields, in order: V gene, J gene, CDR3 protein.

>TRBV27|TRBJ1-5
ASSLSGSNQPQH
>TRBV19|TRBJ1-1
ASSITGGTEAF
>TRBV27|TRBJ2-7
ASRTGTISYEQY
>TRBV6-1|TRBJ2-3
ASSTSGSLDTQY
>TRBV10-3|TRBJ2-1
AIRVAGKEADEQF
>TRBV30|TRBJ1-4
AWDRQGGEKLF
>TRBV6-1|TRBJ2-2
ASRRVGQNTGELF
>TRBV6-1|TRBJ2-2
AITRQTNTGELF
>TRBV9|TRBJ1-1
ASSGGSAEAF
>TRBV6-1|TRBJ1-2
ASSARTGANYGYT
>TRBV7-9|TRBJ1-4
ASSLGQGLNEKLF
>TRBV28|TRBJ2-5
ASSPLDSQETQY
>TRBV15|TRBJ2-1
ATSRDMASGPYNEQF
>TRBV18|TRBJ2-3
ASSPDQGRDTQY
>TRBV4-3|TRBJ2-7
ASSPSTGAGLYEQY
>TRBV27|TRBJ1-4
ASSSPHGGYEKLF
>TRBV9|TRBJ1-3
ASSSRTAGNTIY
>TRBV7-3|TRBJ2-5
ASSLDSRGTSGKKY
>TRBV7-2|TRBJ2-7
ASSPTDSYEQY
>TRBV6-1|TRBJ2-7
ASSEGQDTDEQY
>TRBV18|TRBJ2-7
ASSVGTSADGFEQY
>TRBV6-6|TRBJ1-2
ASSYPGQGVDGYT
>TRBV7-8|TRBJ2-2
ASSLGQGVGTGELF
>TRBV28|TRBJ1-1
ASSSTGATEAF
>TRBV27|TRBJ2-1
ASSGTVNNEQF
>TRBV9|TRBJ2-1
ASSAPGTGVNEQF
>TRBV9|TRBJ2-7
ASSVGQGRDEQY
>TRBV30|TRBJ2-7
AWNRQGGHEQY
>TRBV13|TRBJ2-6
ASSWGQLGPDFSGANVLT
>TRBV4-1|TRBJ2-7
ASSQDRTGGSYEQY
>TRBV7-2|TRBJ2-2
ASRTGSGEVAGELF
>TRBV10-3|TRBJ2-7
AISESGDEQY
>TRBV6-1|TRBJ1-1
ASSERGRNTEAF
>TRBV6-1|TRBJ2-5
ASTTNPEETQY
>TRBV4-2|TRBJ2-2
ASSQVPGVHTGELF
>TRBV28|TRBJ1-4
ASSLRGLYEKLF